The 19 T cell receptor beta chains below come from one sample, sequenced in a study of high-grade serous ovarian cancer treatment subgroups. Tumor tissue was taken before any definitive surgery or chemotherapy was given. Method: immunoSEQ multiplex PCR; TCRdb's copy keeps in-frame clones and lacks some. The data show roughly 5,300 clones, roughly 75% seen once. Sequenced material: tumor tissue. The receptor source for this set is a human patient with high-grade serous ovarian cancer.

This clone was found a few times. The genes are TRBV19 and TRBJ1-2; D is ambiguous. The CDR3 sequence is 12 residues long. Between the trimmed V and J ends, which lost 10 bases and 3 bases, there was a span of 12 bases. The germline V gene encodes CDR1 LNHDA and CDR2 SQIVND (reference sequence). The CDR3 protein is CATAVGYYGYTF. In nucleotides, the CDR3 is TGTGCCACTGCCGTAGGTTACTATGGCTACACCTTC.

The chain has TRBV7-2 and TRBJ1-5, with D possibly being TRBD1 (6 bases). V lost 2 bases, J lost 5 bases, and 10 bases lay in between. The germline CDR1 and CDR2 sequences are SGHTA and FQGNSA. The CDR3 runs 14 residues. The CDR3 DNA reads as TGTGCCAGCAGCTTAACAGGGAGCGATCAGCCCCAGCATTTT. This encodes CASSLTGSDQPQHF.

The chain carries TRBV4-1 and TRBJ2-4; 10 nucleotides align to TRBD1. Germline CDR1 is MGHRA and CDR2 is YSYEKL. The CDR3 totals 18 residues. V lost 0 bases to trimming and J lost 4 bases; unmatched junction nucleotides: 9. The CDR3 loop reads CASSQDKSWTGGKNIQYF. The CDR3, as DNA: TGCGCCAGCAGCCAAGATAAGTCTTGGACAGGGGGGAAAAACATTCAGTACTTC.

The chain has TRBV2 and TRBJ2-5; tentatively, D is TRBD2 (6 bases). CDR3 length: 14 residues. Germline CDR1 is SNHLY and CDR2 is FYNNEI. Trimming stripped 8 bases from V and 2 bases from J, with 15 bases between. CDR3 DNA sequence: TGTGCCAGCTCAAGAGCGGGCGGTCAAGAGACCCAGTACTTC. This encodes CASSRAGGQETQYF.

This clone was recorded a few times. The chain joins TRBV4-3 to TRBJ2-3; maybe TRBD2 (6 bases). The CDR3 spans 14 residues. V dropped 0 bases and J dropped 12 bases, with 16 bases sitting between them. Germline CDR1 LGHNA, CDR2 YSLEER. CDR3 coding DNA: TGCGCCAGCAGCCAAGATGGGACTTCTCCTTCTCAGTATTTT. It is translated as CASSQDGTSPSQYF.

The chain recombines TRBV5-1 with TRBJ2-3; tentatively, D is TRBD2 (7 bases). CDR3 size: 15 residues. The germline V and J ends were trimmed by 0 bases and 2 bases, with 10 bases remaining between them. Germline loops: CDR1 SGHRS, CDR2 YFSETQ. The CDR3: CASSLEGGATDTQYF. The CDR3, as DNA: TGCGCCAGCAGCTTGGAGGGGGGGGCCACAGATACGCAGTATTTT.

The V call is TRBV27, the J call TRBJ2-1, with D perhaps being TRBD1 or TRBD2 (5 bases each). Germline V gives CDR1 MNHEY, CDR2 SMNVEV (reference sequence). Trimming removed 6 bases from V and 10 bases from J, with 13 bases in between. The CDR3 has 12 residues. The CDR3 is CASRGDRAEQFF. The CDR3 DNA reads TGTGCCAGCAGGGGGGATCGAGCCGAGCAGTTCTTC.

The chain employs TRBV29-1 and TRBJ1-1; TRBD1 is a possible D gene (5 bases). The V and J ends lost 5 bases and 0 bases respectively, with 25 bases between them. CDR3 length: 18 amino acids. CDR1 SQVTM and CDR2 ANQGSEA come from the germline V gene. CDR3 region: CSVLGDTQGKGLNTEAFF. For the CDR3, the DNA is TGCAGCGTTTTGGGCGATACACAAGGTAAGGGGCTGAACACTGAAGCTTTCTTT.

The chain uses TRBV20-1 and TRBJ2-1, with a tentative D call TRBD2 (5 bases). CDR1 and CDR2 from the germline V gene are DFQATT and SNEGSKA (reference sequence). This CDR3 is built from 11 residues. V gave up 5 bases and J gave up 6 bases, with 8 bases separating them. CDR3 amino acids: CSAGRGNEQFF. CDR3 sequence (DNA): TGCAGTGCTGGACGGGGCAATGAGCAGTTCTTC.

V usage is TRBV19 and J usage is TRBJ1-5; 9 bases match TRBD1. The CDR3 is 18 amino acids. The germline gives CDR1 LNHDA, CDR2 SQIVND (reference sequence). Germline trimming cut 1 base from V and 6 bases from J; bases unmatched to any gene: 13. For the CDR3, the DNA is TGTGCCAGTAGTATAGCAGCGGGACAGGGTTCCATCGGTCAGCCCCAGCATTTT. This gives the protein CASSIAAGQGSIGQPQHF.

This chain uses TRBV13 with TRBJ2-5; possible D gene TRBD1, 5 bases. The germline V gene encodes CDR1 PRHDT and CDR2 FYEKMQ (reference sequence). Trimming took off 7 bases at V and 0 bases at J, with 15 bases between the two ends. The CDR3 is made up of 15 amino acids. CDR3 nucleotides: TGTGCCAGCAACTCTAGGGGCGCGTACCAAGAGACCCAGTACTTC. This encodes CASNSRGAYQETQYF.

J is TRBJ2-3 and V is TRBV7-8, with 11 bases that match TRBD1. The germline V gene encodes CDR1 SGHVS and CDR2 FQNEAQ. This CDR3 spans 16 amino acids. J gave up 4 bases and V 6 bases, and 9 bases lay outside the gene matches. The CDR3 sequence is CASSPFGQGASDTQYF. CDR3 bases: TGTGCCAGCAGTCCCTTTGGACAGGGGGCATCAGATACGCAGTATTTT. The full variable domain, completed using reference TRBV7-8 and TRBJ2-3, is GAGVSQSPRYKVAKRGQDVALRCDPISGHVSLFWYQQALGQGPEFLTYFQNEAQLDKSGLPSDRFFAERPEGSVSTLKIQRTQQEDSAVYLCASSPFGQGASDTQYFGPGTRLTVL.

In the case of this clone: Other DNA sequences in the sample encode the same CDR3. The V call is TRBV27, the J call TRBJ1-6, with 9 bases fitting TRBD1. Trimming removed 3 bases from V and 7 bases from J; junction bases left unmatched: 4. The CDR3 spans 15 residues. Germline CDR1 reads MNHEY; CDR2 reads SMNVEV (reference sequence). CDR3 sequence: CASSLSGTGNSPLHF. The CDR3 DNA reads TGTGCCAGCAGTTTGTCCGGGACAGGGAATTCACCCCTCCACTTT.

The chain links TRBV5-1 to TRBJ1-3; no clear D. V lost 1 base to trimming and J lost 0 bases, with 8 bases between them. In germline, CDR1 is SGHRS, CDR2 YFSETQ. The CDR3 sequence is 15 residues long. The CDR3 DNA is TGCGCCAGCAGCTTGAACACGGGCTCTGGAAACACCATATATTTT. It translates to CASSLNTGSGNTIYF.

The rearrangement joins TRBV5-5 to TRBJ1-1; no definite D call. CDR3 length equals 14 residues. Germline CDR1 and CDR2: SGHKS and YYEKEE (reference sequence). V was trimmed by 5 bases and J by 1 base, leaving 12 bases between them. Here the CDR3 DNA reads TGTGCCAGCAGTCGGGTCCTCTCGAACACTGAAGCTTTCTTT. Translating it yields CASSRVLSNTEAFF.

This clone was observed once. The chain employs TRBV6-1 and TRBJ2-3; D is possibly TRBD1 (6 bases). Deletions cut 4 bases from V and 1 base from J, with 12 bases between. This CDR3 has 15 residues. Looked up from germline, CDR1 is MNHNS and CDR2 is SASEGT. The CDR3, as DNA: TGTGCCAGCAGTGTGGGGGCCAGGGGCACAGATACGCAGTATTTT. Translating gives CASSVGARGTDTQYF.

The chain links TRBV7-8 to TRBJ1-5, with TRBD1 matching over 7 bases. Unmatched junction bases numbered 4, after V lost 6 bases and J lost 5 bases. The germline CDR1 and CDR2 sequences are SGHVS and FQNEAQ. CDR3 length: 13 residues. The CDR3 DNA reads TGTGCCAGCAGTAGGGACAGCCATCAGCCCCAGCATTTT. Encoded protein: CASSRDSHQPQHF.

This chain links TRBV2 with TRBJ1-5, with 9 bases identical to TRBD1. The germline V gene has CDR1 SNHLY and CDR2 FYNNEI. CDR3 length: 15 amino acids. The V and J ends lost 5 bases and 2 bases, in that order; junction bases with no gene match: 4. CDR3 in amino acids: CASSRDREGNQPQHF. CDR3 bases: TGTGCCAGCAGTCGGGACAGGGAGGGCAATCAGCCCCAGCATTTT.

CDR3 DNA sequence: TGTGCCAGCAGTTACGGACAGGGGGGTCACAATGAGCAGTTCTTC. This gives the protein CASSYGQGGHNEQFF. V is TRBV6-5 and J is TRBJ2-1; 10 positions match TRBD1. CDR1 MNHEY and CDR2 SVGAGI come from the germline V gene. The CDR3 length is 15 residues. V lost 2 bases to trimming and J lost 5 bases; unmatched junction nucleotides: 3.